The 32 T cell receptor beta chains presented below share a single source sample, sequenced in a study of vaccination effects on CD4 cells after COVID-19. Their antigen targets remain unknown. Pools of viral peptides were used by the ViraFEST assay to expand antigen-specific CD4+ T cells ahead of sequencing. After about 10 days in culture, the CD4+ T cells were isolated. The person's infection with SARS-CoV-2, confirmed by PCR, took place between March and December 2020. Vaccination of participants consisted of two doses of either the BNT162b2 or mRNA-1273 vaccine. The repertoire was sequenced with immunoSEQ multiplex PCR; TCRdb's copy has only in-frame clones and lacks some. The sample lists 14,000 or so clones, around 80% seen once, with less than 20% in the top ten. This specimen consisted of CD4+ T cells from PBMCs cultured with SARS-CoV-2 spike peptides, obtained after COVID-19 vaccination. These receptors were taken from a human donor who had a prior SARS-CoV-2 infection.

This clone occurred a few times. The gene calls are TRBV6-6 and TRBJ2-7, with 9 bases lining up with TRBD1. The germline gives CDR1 MNHNY, CDR2 SVGAGI (reference sequence). V dropped 6 bases and J dropped 5; count of bases not matched to a gene: 8. This CDR3 comprises 14 residues. In DNA, the CDR3 is TGTGCCAGCAGCATGGGACAGGGTGCCCACGAGCAGTACTTC. Its protein is CASSMGQGAHEQYF.

The CDR3 nucleotides are TGCGCCAGCAGCCTGAAGGGACAGGGCACTGGGGCCAACGTCCTGACTTTC. This sequence encodes CASSLKGQGTGANVLTF. The chain recombines TRBV4-1 with TRBJ2-6, with TRBD1 identical over 9 bases. The V gene's germline CDR1 is MGHRA and CDR2 YSYEKL. The CDR3 extends over 17 amino acids. Trimming removed 4 bases from V and 2 bases from J; junction bases left unmatched: 6.

CDR3: CASQRTAWSMTQYF. In nucleotides, the CDR3 is TGTGCCAGCCAACGGACGGCTTGGTCAATGACCCAGTACTTC. The V call is TRBV14, the J call TRBJ2-5; D not resolved. This CDR3 spans 14 amino acids. V shed 8 bases and J shed 7 bases, with 20 bases lying between them. Germline V gene sequence: CDR1 SGHDN, CDR2 FVKESK.

The chain uses TRBV11-3 and TRBJ1-4; no firm D call. V lost 3 bases and J 4 bases, leaving 9 bases between the germline ends. CDR1 and CDR2 from the germline V gene are SGHNT and YENEEA. This CDR3 is 14 amino acids long. The CDR3 nucleotides are TGTGCCAGCAGCTTTGGGCTGAGTAATGAAAAACTGTTTTTT. Protein sequence: CASSFGLSNEKLFF.

The chain employs TRBV2 and TRBJ2-7; TRBD1 matches 7 bases. The CDR3 covers 14 residues. The germline V gene has CDR1 SNHLY and CDR2 FYNNEI. Germline trimming cut 4 bases from V and 2 bases from J; bases unmatched to any gene: 5. DNA for the CDR3: TGTGCCAGCAGTGGGACAGGAGTCCCCTACGAGCAGTACTTC. Translating it yields CASSGTGVPYEQYF.

The table lists this clone with a few counts. This chain links TRBV6-2 or TRBV6-3 with TRBJ2-7, with unresolved D. Germline values: CDR1 MNHEY, CDR2 SVGEGT. This CDR3 contains 13 residues. V shed 4 bases and J shed 0 bases, with 7 bases lying between them. As DNA, the CDR3 is TGTGCCAGCAGTTTTACCTTCTCCTACGAGCAGTACTTC. As protein: CASSFTFSYEQYF.

The chain combines TRBV11-3 with TRBJ1-2; D not resolved. Germline assignment: CDR1 SGHNT and CDR2 YENEEA. With 0 bases removed from V and 4 bases from J, the gap between germline ends came to 3 bases. This CDR3 spans 12 amino acids. CDR3 in amino acids: CASSLEGYGYTF. CDR3 in DNA: TGTGCCAGCAGCTTAGAAGGCTATGGCTACACCTTC.

The V call is TRBV7-8, the J call TRBJ2-5, with D uncertain. V was pared by 1 base and J by 1 base, with 16 bases between. The CDR3 covers 17 residues. Germline CDR1 is SGHVS and CDR2 is FQNEAQ. CDR3: CASSLGMARLSQETQYF. The CDR3, as DNA: TGTGCCAGCAGCTTAGGTATGGCCCGTCTCTCCCAAGAGACCCAGTACTTC. Supplemented by reference TRBV7-8 and TRBJ2-5, the full variable domain reads GAGVSQSPRYKVAKRGQDVALRCDPISGHVSLFWYQQALGQGPEFLTYFQNEAQLDKSGLPSDRFFAERPEGSVSTLKIQRTQQEDSAVYLCASSLGMARLSQETQYFGPGTRLLVL.

This chain links TRBV9 with TRBJ2-3; D is uncertain. Trimming shortened V by 0 bases and J by 1 base, and 9 bases separated the two germline ends. In germline, CDR1 is SGDLS, CDR2 YYNGEE. This CDR3 spans 15 amino acids. In DNA form, the CDR3 reads TGTGCCAGCAGCGTAGCCGGTTGGGGCACAGATACGCAGTATTTT. Residues: CASSVAGWGTDTQYF. The full variable domain, in which reference TRBV9 and TRBJ2-3 provide the parts outside the CDR3, is DSGVTQTPKHLITATGQRVTLRCSPRSGDLSVYWYQQSLDQGLQFLIQYYNGEERAKGNILERFSAQQFPDLHSELNLSSLELGDSALYFCASSVAGWGTDTQYFGPGTRLTVL.

The V and J genes are TRBV14 and TRBJ2-1; 8 bases agree with TRBD2. The CDR3 spans 15 residues. Unmatched junction bases numbered 10, after V lost 0 bases and J lost 12 bases. CDR1 and CDR2 from the germline V gene are SGHDN and FVKESK. This CDR3 reads CASSQEGTRSRLQFF. For the CDR3, the DNA is TGTGCCAGCAGCCAAGAGGGGACTAGGTCCCGGCTGCAGTTCTTC.

This chain links TRBV5-4 with TRBJ2-7; D call uncertain. The CDR3 runs 13 residues. Germline V gene lookup returns CDR1 SGHNT and CDR2 YYREEE (reference sequence). Trimming stripped 4 bases from V and 1 base from J, with 9 bases between. The CDR3 bases are TGTGCCAGCAGCCACATAGATTCCTACGAGCAGTACTTC. Amino acid sequence: CASSHIDSYEQYF.

The J gene is TRBJ2-1, the V gene TRBV5-6, with 9 bases that match TRBD2. Per germline, CDR1 SGHDT and CDR2 YYEEEE. The CDR3 has 13 amino acids. Germline trimming cut 1 base from V and 8 bases from J; bases unmatched to any gene: 1. The CDR3 sequence is CASSLLAGDEQFF. Written as DNA, the CDR3 is TGTGCCAGCAGCTTGTTAGCGGGAGATGAGCAGTTCTTC.

The rearrangement uses TRBV7-2 and TRBJ2-7; TRBD2 matches 9 bases. The CDR3 runs 14 residues. The ends lost 5 bases at V and 7 bases at J; junction bases unmatched: 9. Germline CDR1 is SGHTA and CDR2 is FQGNSA. CDR3 residues: CASSTRTSVREQYF. For the CDR3, the DNA is TGTGCCAGCAGCACCCGGACTAGCGTGAGGGAGCAGTACTTC.

The CDR3 DNA reads as TGTGCCAGCAGCTTAGTACAGGGGAGGTACCAAGAGACCCAGTACTTC. Amino acid sequence: CASSLVQGRYQETQYF. The J gene is TRBJ2-5, the V gene TRBV7-2; possibly TRBD1 for D (7 bases). Trimming removed 1 base from V and 0 bases from J, with 12 bases in between. The CDR3 runs to 16 residues. The germline CDR1 and CDR2 sequences are SGHTA and FQGNSA.

The chain employs TRBV5-4 and TRBJ1-6; a possible D gene is TRBD1 (5 bases). Germline V lookup: CDR1 SGHNT, CDR2 YYREEE (reference sequence). The CDR3 has 15 residues. V was cut by 0 bases and J by 12 bases, with 16 bases left in between. In DNA form, the CDR3 reads TGTGCCAGCAGCTTGGATGGTGGCAGGGCAGGACCCCTCCACTTT. This gives the protein CASSLDGGRAGPLHF.

The CDR3 DNA is TGTGCCAGCAGGAGACAGGGAGACACTGAAGCTTTCTTT. It encodes CASRRQGDTEAFF. The gene calls are TRBV28 and TRBJ1-1, with 7 bases fitting TRBD1. The CDR3 length is 13 residues. J lost 3 bases, V lost 6 bases, and 4 bases had no gene match. Germline V gives CDR1 MDHEN, CDR2 SYDVKM.

By sample share, this clone is medium-sized. This chain joins TRBV5-6 and TRBJ2-7; D unresolved. Germline-derived CDR1 and CDR2 are SGHDT and YYEEEE. This CDR3 contains 12 residues. The V and J ends lost 4 bases and 2 bases respectively, with 7 bases between them. The CDR3 loop is CASSTGPYEQYF. In DNA, the CDR3 is TGTGCCAGCAGCACGGGCCCCTACGAGCAGTACTTC.

The CDR3 protein is CASSSQGWETQYF. The CDR3 DNA reads TGTGCCAGCAGCTCGCAGGGGTGGGAGACCCAGTACTTC. The chain is built from TRBV7-3 and TRBJ2-5, with D perhaps matching TRBD1 (6 bases). Germline CDR1 is SGHTA and CDR2 is FQGTGA. V was shortened by 4 bases and J by 5 bases, with 11 bases between the two germline ends. CDR3 size: 13 residues.

The chain has TRBV19 and TRBJ2-1; D gene uncertain. The germline V gene has CDR1 LNHDA and CDR2 SQIVND (reference sequence). The V end lost 1 base, the J end lost 0 bases, and 7 bases lay between the germline ends. This CDR3 has 15 residues. CDR3 sequence reads: CASSIGFSSYNEQFF. CDR3 DNA sequence: TGTGCCAGTAGTATAGGGTTCAGCTCCTACAATGAGCAGTTCTTC. Full variable domain (outside the CDR3, taken from reference TRBV19 and TRBJ2-1): DGGITQSPKYLFRKEGQNVTLSCEQNLNHDAMYWYRQDPGQGLRLIYYSQIVNDFQKGDIAEGYSVSREKKESFPLTVTSAQKNPTAFYLCASSIGFSSYNEQFFGPGTRLTVL.

The chain employs TRBV5-1 and TRBJ2-1; the D gene is possibly TRBD1 (5 bases). This CDR3 has 15 amino acids. V was pared by 0 bases and J by 2 bases, with 9 bases between. Germline-derived CDR1 and CDR2 are SGHRS and YFSETQ. The CDR3 DNA follows: TGCGCCAGCAGCTTGGTTCAGGGTACCTACAATGAGCAGTTCTTC. It specifies CASSLVQGTYNEQFF.

The chain uses TRBV2 and TRBJ2-1; no clear D gene. Per germline, CDR1 SNHLY and CDR2 FYNNEI. The V gene lost 6 bases and the J gene lost 5 bases, with 17 bases spanning the gap. This CDR3 has 15 residues. In nucleotides, the CDR3 is TGTGCCAGCAGCCTACGGAGAACCGAGGACAATGAGCAGTTCTTC. Translation: CASSLRRTEDNEQFF.

This chain joins TRBV5-1 and TRBJ2-3, with 9 bases that match TRBD2. There are 16 residues in the CDR3. The junction had 2 bases not matched to a gene; V was cut back by 0 bases and J by 0 bases. Germline assignment: CDR1 SGHRS and CDR2 YFSETQ. The CDR3 DNA reads TGCGCCAGCAGCTTGGCTACTAGCGGGAGCACAGATACGCAGTATTTT. This gives the protein CASSLATSGSTDTQYF.

The genes are TRBV5-1 and TRBJ2-3; TRBD2 matches 14 bases. After removal of 0 bases from V and 6 bases from J, the junction contained 6 bases not matched to a gene. This CDR3 spans 17 amino acids. Germline CDR1 is SGHRS and CDR2 is YFSETQ. CDR3 nucleotides: TGCGCCAGCAGCTTGGGACTAGCGGGGGGGTTCAGTGATACGCAGTATTTT. It codes for CASSLGLAGGFSDTQYF. Looking up the rest from reference TRBV5-1 and TRBJ2-3 gives the full variable domain: KAGVTQTPRYLIKTRGQQVTLSCSPISGHRSVSWYQQTPGQGLQFLFEYFSETQRNKGNFPGRFSGRQFSNSRSEMNVSTLELGDSALYLCASSLGLAGGFSDTQYFGPGTRLTVL.

The CDR3 sequence: CATSDAGGFQETQYF. The CDR3 bases are TGTGCCACCAGTGACGCCGGCGGGTTCCAAGAGACCCAGTACTTC. V and J are TRBV24-1 and TRBJ2-5, with D possibly TRBD2 on 5 matching bases. The CDR3 runs 15 residues. Germline CDR1 reads KGHDR; CDR2 reads SFDVKD. V shed 4 bases and J shed 1 base, with 12 bases lying between them.

This chain joins TRBV2 and TRBJ2-2; D uncertain. Trimming took 2 bases from V and 1 from J, leaving 5 bases between them. The CDR3 has 14 residues. Germline assignment: CDR1 SNHLY and CDR2 FYNNEI. The CDR3 DNA follows: TGTGCCAGCAGTGAAACCAGGAACACCGGGGAGCTGTTTTTT. This codes for CASSETRNTGELFF.

V usage is TRBV6-1 and J usage is TRBJ1-5; no firm D call. Trimming pared 1 base from V and 1 base from J, leaving 2 bases between. CDR1 MNHNS and CDR2 SASEGT come from the germline V gene. The CDR3 spans 13 residues. CDR3 coding DNA: TGTGCCAGCAGTGAAGTCAGCAATCAGCCCCAGCATTTT. This gives the protein CASSEVSNQPQHF.

V and J are TRBV15 and TRBJ1-4; D call uncertain. This CDR3 comprises 15 residues. Per germline, CDR1 LNHNV and CDR2 YYDKDF (reference sequence). V was shortened by 1 base and J by 4 bases, with 10 bases between the two germline ends. The CDR3 loop is CATSRADGYNEKLFF. CDR3 DNA: TGTGCCACCAGCAGAGCTGACGGATATAATGAAAAACTGTTTTTT.

The chain employs TRBV24-1 and TRBJ1-5; D call uncertain. The CDR3 runs 14 residues. With 0 bases removed from V and 4 bases from J, the gap between germline ends came to 6 bases. Germline V gene data show CDR1 as KGHDR and CDR2 as SFDVKD. In nucleotides, the CDR3 is TGTGCCACCAGTGATTTGGGCAGAAATCAGCCCCAGCATTTT. Translating gives CATSDLGRNQPQHF.

The gene calls are TRBV7-2 and TRBJ2-5, with 9 bases identical to TRBD2. CDR1 SGHTA and CDR2 FQGNSA come from the germline V gene. V shed 1 base and J 4 bases; nucleotides not matched to a gene: 4. CDR3 length equals 15 residues. The DNA of the CDR3 is TGTGCCAGCAGCTTAGGTAGCGGGAGTCGAGAGACCCAGTACTTC. It translates to CASSLGSGSRETQYF.

This clone was seen a few times. J is TRBJ2-7 and V is TRBV18, with TRBD2 as a possible D gene (6 bases). V lost 2 bases and J lost 6, with 14 bases in between. Germline values: CDR1 KGHSH, CDR2 LQKENI. This CDR3 has 14 amino acids. CDR3 in DNA: TGTGCCAGCTCACCAGGTTTACTAGCCGCCGAGCAGTACTTC. Encoded protein: CASSPGLLAAEQYF. The full variable domain, completed using reference TRBV18 and TRBJ2-7, is NAGVMQNPRHLVRRRGQEARLRCSPMKGHSHVYWYRQLPEEGLKFMVYLQKENIIDESGMPKERFSAEFPKEGPSILRIQQVVRGDSAAYFCASSPGLLAAEQYFGPGTRLTVT.

The chain carries TRBV2 and TRBJ1-6; possibly TRBD1 for D (5 bases). The CDR3 sequence is 14 residues long. CDR1 SNHLY and CDR2 FYNNEI come from the germline V gene. The ends were cut back, 6 bases at V and 12 bases at J, with 18 bases in the middle. CDR3 protein: CASRDTGGLQPLHF. DNA of the CDR3: TGTGCCAGCAGAGATACAGGAGGACTGCAACCCCTCCACTTT.

The rearrangement joins TRBV20-1 to TRBJ2-7; D not certain. The CDR3 length is 11 residues. Per germline, CDR1 DFQATT and CDR2 SNEGSKA (reference sequence). V lost 3 bases and J 3 bases, leaving 6 bases between the germline ends. In DNA form, the CDR3 reads TGCAGTGCTAGCAGGAGCTACGAGCAGTACTTC. Translated: CSASRSYEQYF.